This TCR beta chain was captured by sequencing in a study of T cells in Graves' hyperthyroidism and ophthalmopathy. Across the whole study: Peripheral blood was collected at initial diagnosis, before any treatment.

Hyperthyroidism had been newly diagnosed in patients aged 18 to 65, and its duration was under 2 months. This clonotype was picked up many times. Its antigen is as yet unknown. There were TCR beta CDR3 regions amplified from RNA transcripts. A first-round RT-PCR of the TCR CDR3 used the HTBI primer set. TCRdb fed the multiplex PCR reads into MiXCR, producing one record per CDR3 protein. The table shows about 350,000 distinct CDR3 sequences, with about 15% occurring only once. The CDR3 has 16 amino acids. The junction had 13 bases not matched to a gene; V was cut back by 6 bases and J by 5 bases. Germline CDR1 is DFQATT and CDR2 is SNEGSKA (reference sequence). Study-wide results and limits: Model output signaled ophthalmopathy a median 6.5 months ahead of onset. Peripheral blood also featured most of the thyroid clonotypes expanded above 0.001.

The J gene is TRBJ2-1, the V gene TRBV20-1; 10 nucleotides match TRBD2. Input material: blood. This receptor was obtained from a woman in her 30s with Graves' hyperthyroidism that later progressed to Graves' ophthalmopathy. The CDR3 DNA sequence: TGCAGTGCCACTCGCCAGCGGGGGGGCCGGAACAATGAGCAGTTCTTC. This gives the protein CSATRQRGGRNNEQFF.